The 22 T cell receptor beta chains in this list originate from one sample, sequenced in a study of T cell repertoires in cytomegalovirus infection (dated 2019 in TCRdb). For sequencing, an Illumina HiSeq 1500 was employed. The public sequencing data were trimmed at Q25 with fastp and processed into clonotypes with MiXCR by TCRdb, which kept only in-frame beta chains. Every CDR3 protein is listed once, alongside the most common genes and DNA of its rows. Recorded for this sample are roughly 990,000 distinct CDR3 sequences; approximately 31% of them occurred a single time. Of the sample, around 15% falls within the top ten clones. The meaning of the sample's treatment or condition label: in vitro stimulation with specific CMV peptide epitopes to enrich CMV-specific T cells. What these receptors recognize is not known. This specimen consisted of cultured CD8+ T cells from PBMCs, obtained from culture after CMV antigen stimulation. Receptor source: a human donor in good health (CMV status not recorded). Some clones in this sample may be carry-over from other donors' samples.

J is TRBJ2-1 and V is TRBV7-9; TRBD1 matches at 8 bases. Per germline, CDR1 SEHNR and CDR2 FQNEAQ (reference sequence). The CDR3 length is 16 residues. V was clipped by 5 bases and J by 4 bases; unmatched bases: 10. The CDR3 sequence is CASSPGQGLGYNEQFF. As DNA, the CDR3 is TGTGCCAGCAGCCCTGGACAGGGTCTTGGATACAATGAGCAGTTCTTC. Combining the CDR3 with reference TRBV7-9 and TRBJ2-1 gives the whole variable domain DTGVSQNPRHKITKRGQNVTFRCDPISEHNRLYWYRQTLGQGPEFLTYFQNEAQLEKSRLLSDRFSAERPKGSFSTLEIQRTEQGDSAMYLCASSPGQGLGYNEQFFGPGTRLTVL.

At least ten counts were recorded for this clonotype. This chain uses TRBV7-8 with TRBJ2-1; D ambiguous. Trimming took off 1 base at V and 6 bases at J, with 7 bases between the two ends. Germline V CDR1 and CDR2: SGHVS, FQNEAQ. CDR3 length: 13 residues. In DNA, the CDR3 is TGTGCCAGCAGCTTAGGCGGATTCAATGAGCAGTTCTTC. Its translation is CASSLGGFNEQFF.

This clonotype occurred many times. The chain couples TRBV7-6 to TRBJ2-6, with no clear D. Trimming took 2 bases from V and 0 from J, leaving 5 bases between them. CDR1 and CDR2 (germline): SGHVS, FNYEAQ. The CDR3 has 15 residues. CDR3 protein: CASSLTNSGANVLTF. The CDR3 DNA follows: TGTGCCAGCAGCTTAACCAACTCTGGGGCCAACGTCCTGACTTTC.

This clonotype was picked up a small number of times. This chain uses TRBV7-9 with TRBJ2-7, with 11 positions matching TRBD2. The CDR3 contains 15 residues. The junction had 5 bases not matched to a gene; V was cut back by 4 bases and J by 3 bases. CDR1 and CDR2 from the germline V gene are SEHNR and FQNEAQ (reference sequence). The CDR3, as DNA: TGTGCCAGCAGCTCCGGACTAGCGGGCCACTACGAGCAGTACGTC. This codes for CASSSGLAGHYEQYV.

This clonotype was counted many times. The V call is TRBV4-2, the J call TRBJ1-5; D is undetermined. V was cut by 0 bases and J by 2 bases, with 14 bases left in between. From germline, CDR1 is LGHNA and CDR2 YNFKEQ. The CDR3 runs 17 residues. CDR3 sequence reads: CASSQDLKVLGNQPQHF. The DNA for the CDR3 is TGTGCCAGCAGCCAAGATTTGAAGGTTCTGGGCAATCAGCCCCAGCATTTT.

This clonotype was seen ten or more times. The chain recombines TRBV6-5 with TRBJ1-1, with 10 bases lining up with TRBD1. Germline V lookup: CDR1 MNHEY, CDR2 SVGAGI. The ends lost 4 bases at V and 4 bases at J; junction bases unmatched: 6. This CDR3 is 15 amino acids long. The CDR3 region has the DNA TGTGCCAGCAGTTTATCGGACAGGGGGGGCACTGAAGCTTTCTTT. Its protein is CASSLSDRGGTEAFF.

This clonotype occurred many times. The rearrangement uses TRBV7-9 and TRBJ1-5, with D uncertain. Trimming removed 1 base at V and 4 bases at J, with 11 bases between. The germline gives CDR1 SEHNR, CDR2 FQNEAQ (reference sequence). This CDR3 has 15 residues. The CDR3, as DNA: TGTGCCAGCAGCTTAGGGCCCTGGGAAAATCAGCCCCAGCATTTT. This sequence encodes CASSLGPWENQPQHF.

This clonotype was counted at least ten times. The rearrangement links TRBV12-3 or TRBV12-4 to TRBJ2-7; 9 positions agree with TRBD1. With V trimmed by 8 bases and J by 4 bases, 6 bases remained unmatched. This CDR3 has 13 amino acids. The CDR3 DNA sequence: TGTGCCAGCCGGGACAGGGTCGGGTACGAGCAGTACTTC. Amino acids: CASRDRVGYEQYF.

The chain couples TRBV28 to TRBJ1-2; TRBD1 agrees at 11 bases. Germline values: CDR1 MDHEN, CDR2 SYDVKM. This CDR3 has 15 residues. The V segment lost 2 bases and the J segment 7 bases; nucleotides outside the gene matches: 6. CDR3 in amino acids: CASSLVGQGAGGYTF. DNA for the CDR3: TGTGCCAGCAGTTTAGTCGGACAGGGGGCAGGTGGCTACACCTTC.

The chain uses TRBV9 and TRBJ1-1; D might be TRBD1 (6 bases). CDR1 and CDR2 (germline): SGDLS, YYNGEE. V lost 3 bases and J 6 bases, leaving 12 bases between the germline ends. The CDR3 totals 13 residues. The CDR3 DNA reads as TGTGCCAGCAGCGCCCCGGGGACACCTGAAGCTTTCTTT. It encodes CASSAPGTPEAFF.

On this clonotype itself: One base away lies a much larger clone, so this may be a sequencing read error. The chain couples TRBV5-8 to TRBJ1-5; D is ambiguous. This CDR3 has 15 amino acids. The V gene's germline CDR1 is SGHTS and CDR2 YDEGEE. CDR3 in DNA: TGTGCCAGCGGCTTGATGTTGTCTGGACATCAGCCCCAGCATTTT. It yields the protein CASGLMLSGHQPQHF.

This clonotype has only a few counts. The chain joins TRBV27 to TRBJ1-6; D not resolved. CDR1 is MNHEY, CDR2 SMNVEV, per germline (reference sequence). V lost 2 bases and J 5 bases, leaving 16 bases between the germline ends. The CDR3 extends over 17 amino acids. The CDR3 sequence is CASSLDEGYGNNSPLHF. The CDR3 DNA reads TGTGCCAGCAGTTTAGATGAAGGGTATGGGAATAATTCACCCCTCCACTTT.

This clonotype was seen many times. CDR3: CASSFGDLNTEAFF. The CDR3 DNA sequence: TGTGCCAGCAGCTTCGGGGACCTGAACACTGAAGCTTTCTTT. V gene TRBV7-6 combines with J gene TRBJ1-1, with D tentatively TRBD1 (5 bases). Germline V CDR1 and CDR2: SGHVS, FNYEAQ. There are 14 residues in the CDR3. V lost 3 bases, J lost 0 bases, and 8 bases lay in between.

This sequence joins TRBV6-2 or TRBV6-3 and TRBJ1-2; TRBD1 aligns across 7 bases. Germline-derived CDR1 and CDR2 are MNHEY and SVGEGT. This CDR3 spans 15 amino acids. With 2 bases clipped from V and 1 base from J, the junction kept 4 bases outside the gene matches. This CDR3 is CASSYRDRINYGYTF. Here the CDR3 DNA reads TGTGCCAGCAGTTACCGGGACAGAATTAACTATGGCTACACCTTC.

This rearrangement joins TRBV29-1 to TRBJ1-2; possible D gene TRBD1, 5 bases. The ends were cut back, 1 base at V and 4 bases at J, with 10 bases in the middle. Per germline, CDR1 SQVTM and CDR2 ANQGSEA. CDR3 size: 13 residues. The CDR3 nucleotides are TGCAGCGTTGAAGGCACAGGTGCCTATGGCTACACCTTC. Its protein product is CSVEGTGAYGYTF.

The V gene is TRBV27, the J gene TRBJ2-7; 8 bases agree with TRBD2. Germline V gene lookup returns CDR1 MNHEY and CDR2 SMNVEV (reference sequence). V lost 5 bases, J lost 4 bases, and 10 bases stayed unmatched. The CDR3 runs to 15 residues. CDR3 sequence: CASSPFPGGAYEQYV. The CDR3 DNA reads TGTGCCAGCAGTCCCTTCCCGGGGGGGGCATACGAGCAGTACGTC.

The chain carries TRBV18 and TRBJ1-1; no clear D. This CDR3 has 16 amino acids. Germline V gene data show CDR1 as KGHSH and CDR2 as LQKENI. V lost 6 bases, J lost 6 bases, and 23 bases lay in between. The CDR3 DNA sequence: TGTGCCAGCTCGGACGACCGGGAGGGTTTTACTTCTGAAGCTTTCTTT. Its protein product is CASSDDREGFTSEAFF.

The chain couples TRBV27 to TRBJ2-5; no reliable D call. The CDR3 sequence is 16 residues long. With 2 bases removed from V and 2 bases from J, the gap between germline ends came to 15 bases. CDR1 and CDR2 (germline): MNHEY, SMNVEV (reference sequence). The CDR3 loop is CASSLNLARRQETQYF. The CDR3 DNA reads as TGTGCCAGCAGTTTAAACCTCGCGAGGAGACAAGAGACCCAGTACTTC.

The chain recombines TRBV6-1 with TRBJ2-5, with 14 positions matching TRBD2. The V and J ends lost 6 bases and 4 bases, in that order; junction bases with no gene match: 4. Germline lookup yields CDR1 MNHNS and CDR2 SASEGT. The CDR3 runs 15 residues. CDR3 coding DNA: TGTGCCAGCAGGCCGACTAGCGGGGGGGTAGAGACCCAGTACTTC. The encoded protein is CASRPTSGGVETQYF.

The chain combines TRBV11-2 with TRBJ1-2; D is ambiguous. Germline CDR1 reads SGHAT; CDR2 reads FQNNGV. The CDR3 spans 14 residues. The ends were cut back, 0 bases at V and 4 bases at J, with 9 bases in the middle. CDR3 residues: CASSLDMQVYGYTF. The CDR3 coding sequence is TGTGCCAGCAGCTTAGATATGCAGGTCTATGGCTACACCTTC. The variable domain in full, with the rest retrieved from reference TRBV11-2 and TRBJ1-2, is EAGVAQSPRYKIIEKRQSVAFWCNPISGHATLYWYQQILGQGPKLLIQFQNNGVVDDSQLPKDRFSAERLKGVDSTLKIQPAKLEDSAVYLCASSLDMQVYGYTFGSGTRLTVV.

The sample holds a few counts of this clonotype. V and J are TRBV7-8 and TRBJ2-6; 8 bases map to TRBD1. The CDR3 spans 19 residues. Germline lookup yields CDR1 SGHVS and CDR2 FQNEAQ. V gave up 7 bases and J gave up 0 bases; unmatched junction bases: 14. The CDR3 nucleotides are TGTGCCAGCACCGTCGACAGGGGTCTATTAAACTCTGGGGCCAACGTCCTGACTTTC. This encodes CASTVDRGLLNSGANVLTF.

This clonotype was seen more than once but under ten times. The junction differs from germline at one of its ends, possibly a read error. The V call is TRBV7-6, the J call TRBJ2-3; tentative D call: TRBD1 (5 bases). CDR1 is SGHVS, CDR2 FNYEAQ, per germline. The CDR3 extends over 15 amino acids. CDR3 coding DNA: TGTGCTAGCAGCTTAAGGGGCAGGGTGACAGATACGCAGTATTTT. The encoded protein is CASSLRGRVTDTQYF.